This T cell receptor beta chain originates from a study of cytomegalovirus exposure and HLA in healthy donors. Study observations and caveats: It was reportedly the case that the classifier diagnosed cytomegalovirus status with high specificity and sensitivity. A few chains tied to CMV proved CMV antigen-specific in vitro. The investigators catalogued under 200 TCR beta chains as cytomegalovirus-associated.

Details on this clone: The antigen is undetermined.

Generated by immunoSEQ multiplex PCR, the TCRdb table keeps only in-frame clones and is missing some. Of approximately 170,000 clones detected, roughly nine tenths appear once; the ten largest clones hold about 3%. The V segment lost 0 bases and the J segment 4 bases; nucleotides outside the gene matches: 16. The CDR3 is 19 amino acids. The V gene's germline CDR1 is SGDLS and CDR2 YYNGEE. The TCR sequence derives from a woman younger than 35 in good health and CMV-seropositive. The V and J genes are TRBV9 and TRBJ2-1, with 7 bases identical to TRBD2. What was sequenced was PBMCs. CDR3 residues: CASSVGEGLAGRLYNEQFF. The CDR3 DNA reads as TGTGCCAGCAGCGTAGGGGAGGGATTAGCGGGTAGACTTTACAATGAGCAGTTCTTC.